Below are 15 T cell receptor beta chains sequenced from a single sample in a study of T-cell reconstitution after alpha-beta-depleted transplantation in children. A library of TCRbeta sequences, prepared with unique molecular identifiers, was generated. TCRdb redid the calling of the PCR reads with MiXCR, one entry per CDR3 protein. The sample shows around 92,000 distinct CDR3 sequences, more than 9% of them seen only once. The sample in question was PBMCs from the stem cell graft donor, obtained from the stem cell graft. The receptors shown here come from a human donor who donated a stem cell graft to a child with inherited bone marrow failure.

In this sample, this clonotype turned up many times. The rearrangement uses TRBV5-6 and TRBJ2-7; 8 nucleotides line up with TRBD1. With 2 bases clipped from V and 2 bases from J, the junction kept 3 bases outside the gene matches. Germline loops: CDR1 SGHDT, CDR2 YYEEEE. The CDR3 is made up of 14 amino acids. This CDR3 reads CASSFQGATYEQYF. As DNA, the CDR3 is TGTGCCAGCAGCTTCCAGGGGGCAACCTACGAGCAGTACTTC.

Ten or more counts support this clonotype. The CDR3 nucleotides are TGTGCCAGCAGCTATGGACAGGGGAATCAGCCCCAGCATTTT. Translating it yields CASSYGQGNQPQHF. The chain is built from TRBV11-2 and TRBJ1-5; 9 bases map to TRBD1. The length of the CDR3 is 14 residues. CDR1 is SGHAT and CDR2 is FQNNGV in the germline V gene. The junction had 2 bases not matched to a gene; V was cut back by 4 bases and J by 4 bases.

The genes are TRBV28 and TRBJ2-7; D uncertain. V dropped 5 bases and J dropped 3 bases, with 20 bases sitting between them. Germline V gene lookup returns CDR1 MDHEN and CDR2 SYDVKM. This CDR3 spans 16 amino acids. CDR3 protein: CASSPFDPKEGYEQYF. DNA of the CDR3: TGTGCCAGCAGTCCTTTCGACCCTAAAGAAGGCTACGAGCAGTACTTC.

In its sample, this clonotype was seen many times. The chain carries TRBV4-1 and TRBJ1-4; weak D call: TRBD1 (6 bases). V gave up 6 bases and J gave up 7 bases, with 12 bases separating them. The CDR3 runs to 13 residues. The germline V gene encodes CDR1 MGHRA and CDR2 YSYEKL. CDR3 region: CASSTTGREKLFF. The CDR3 region has the DNA TGCGCCAGCAGTACGACAGGCCGTGAAAAACTGTTTTTT.

This clonotype was counted a few times. The chain uses TRBV29-1 and TRBJ2-2; D is perhaps TRBD1 (5 bases). V was cut by 0 bases and J by 6 bases, with 17 bases left in between. The germline V gene encodes CDR1 SQVTM and CDR2 ANQGSEA. The CDR3 runs to 16 residues. Written as DNA, the CDR3 is TGCAGCGTTGAAGAAGTTATGCAGGGAACAGCCGGGGAGCTGTTTTTT. It yields the protein CSVEEVMQGTAGELFF.

In its sample, this clonotype was seen many times. J is TRBJ1-2 and V is TRBV5-7, with D perhaps matching TRBD1 (5 bases). TRBV5-7 is an ORF, with its function uncertain. This CDR3 spans 14 amino acids. With 7 bases removed from V and 1 base from J, the gap between germline ends came to 14 bases. CDR3 sequence: CASPLDTINYGYTF. CDR3 in DNA: TGTGCCAGCCCCCTGGACACAATTAACTATGGCTACACCTTC.

Many counts were recorded for this clonotype. The rearrangement joins TRBV27 to TRBJ2-3; 9 nucleotides line up with TRBD2. V shed 6 bases, J shed 1 base, and the junction held 8 bases outside the gene matches. The CDR3 is made up of 16 amino acids. Germline values: CDR1 MNHEY, CDR2 SMNVEV (reference sequence). Here the CDR3 reads CASSSSIAGGTDTQYF. The CDR3 DNA follows: TGTGCCAGCAGCTCCTCCATAGCGGGGGGCACAGATACGCAGTATTTT.

This chain uses TRBV29-1 with TRBJ2-2; D remains unclear. The germline V and J ends were trimmed by 1 base and 2 bases, with 8 bases remaining between them. The CDR3 runs to 14 residues. Germline CDR1 is SQVTM and CDR2 is ANQGSEA. In DNA, the CDR3 is TGCAGCGTTGAAGTTCACTTCAACACCGGGGAGCTGTTTTTT. This codes for CSVEVHFNTGELFF.

V gene TRBV12-3 or TRBV12-4 combines with J gene TRBJ2-7; 8 bases are shared with TRBD2. V lost 6 bases, J lost 3 bases, and 1 base stayed unmatched. The CDR3 extends over 12 amino acids. Here the CDR3 DNA reads TGTGCCAGCAGCGCGGGGGGCTACGAGCAGTACTTC. It is translated as CASSAGGYEQYF.

This clonotype was counted at least ten times. This chain uses TRBV5-1 with TRBJ2-3, with D hard to call. Germline V lookup: CDR1 SGHRS, CDR2 YFSETQ. V was pared by 4 bases and J by 4 bases, with 10 bases between. CDR3 size: 13 residues. The CDR3 DNA is TGCGCCAGCAGCCTTTTGGTCGCAGATACGCAGTATTTT. Translated, it gives CASSLLVADTQYF.

This clonotype was counted many times. The chain carries TRBV5-1 and TRBJ2-7; 10 bases map to TRBD2. The CDR3 runs to 16 residues. The ends lost 3 bases at V and 6 bases at J; junction bases unmatched: 12. Per germline, CDR1 SGHRS and CDR2 YFSETQ. CDR3 protein: CASSWKQLAGQGEQYF. CDR3 DNA sequence: TGCGCCAGCAGCTGGAAGCAACTAGCGGGGCAGGGCGAGCAGTACTTC.

This clonotype was seen a few times. The rearrangement joins TRBV30 to TRBJ1-1; D ambiguous. The CDR3 sequence is 13 residues long. V was pared by 1 base and J by 0 bases, with 6 bases between. CDR1 and CDR2 (germline): GTSNPN, SVGIG (reference sequence). CDR3 residues: CAWSDEMNTEAFF. DNA of the CDR3: TGTGCCTGGAGTGATGAAATGAACACTGAAGCTTTCTTT.

This clonotype was detected ten times or more. V and J are TRBV7-2 and TRBJ2-3, with D uncertain. Looked up from germline, CDR1 is SGHTA and CDR2 is FQGNSA. Trimming stripped 5 bases from V and 4 bases from J, with 19 bases between. The length of the CDR3 is 16 residues. In DNA form, the CDR3 reads TGTGCCAGCAGCCCAGTAAGAAGGAGTAGGCCAGATACGCAGTATTTT. Protein sequence: CASSPVRRSRPDTQYF.

There are many counts of this clonotype. V is TRBV5-5 and J is TRBJ1-6, with D perhaps matching TRBD1 (5 bases). The CDR3 totals 14 residues. V lost 0 bases to trimming and J lost 8 bases, with 9 bases between them. Germline CDR1 is SGHKS and CDR2 is YYEKEE (reference sequence). DNA for the CDR3: TGTGCCAGCAGCTTGGGTCAGGGAGATTCACCCCTCCACTTT. Translated: CASSLGQGDSPLHF.

This clonotype was seen more than once but under ten times. The V and J genes are TRBV18 and TRBJ2-3; D tentatively fits TRBD1 or TRBD2 (5 bases each). Trimming took 1 base from V and 5 from J, leaving 16 bases between them. In germline, CDR1 is KGHSH, CDR2 LQKENI. CDR3 length equals 16 residues. The CDR3 bases are TGTGCCAGCTCACCACAGGGGACGATCGGGCGAGATACGCAGTATTTT. It specifies CASSPQGTIGRDTQYF. The full variable domain, with the rest looked up from reference TRBV18 and TRBJ2-3, is NAGVMQNPRHLVRRRGQEARLRCSPMKGHSHVYWYRQLPEEGLKFMVYLQKENIIDESGMPKERFSAEFPKEGPSILRIQQVVRGDSAAYFCASSPQGTIGRDTQYFGPGTRLTVL.